Shown below are 15 T cell receptor beta chains from a single sample sequenced in a study of T cell responses to AZD1222 COVID-19 vaccine. Sequencing used immunoSEQ multiplex PCR; TCRdb keeps in-frame clones, though not all of them. This sample yields over 150,000 clones, of which around 88% are seen a single time; about 1% belongs to the top ten. The starting material was peripheral blood, obtained 28 days after the second AZD1222 dose. The receptors were gathered from an adult who received the AZD1222 COVID-19 vaccine.

J is TRBJ2-6 and V is TRBV5-1, with D perhaps TRBD1 or TRBD2 (5 bases each). Trimming shortened V by 7 bases and J by 1 base, and 9 bases separated the two germline ends. CDR1 and CDR2 from the germline V gene are SGHRS and YFSETQ. This CDR3 is built from 14 residues. The CDR3 DNA is TGCGCCAGCGGGGGTAGTTCTGGGGCCAACGTCCTGACTTTC. Encoded protein: CASGGSSGANVLTF.

This rearrangement joins TRBV4-2 to TRBJ2-2; 10 nucleotides line up with TRBD2. Germline CDR1 reads LGHNA; CDR2 reads YNFKEQ. The V and J ends lost 0 bases and 4 bases, in that order; junction bases with no gene match: 14. This CDR3 is 20 amino acids long. In nucleotides, the CDR3 is TGTGCCAGCAGCCAAGATCGGTCGGGAAGCGGGGGGGCCGTCACCGGGGAGCTGTTTTTT. Its translation is CASSQDRSGSGGAVTGELFF.

This chain uses TRBV5-8 with TRBJ2-7; TRBD2 matches 7 bases. The V and J ends lost 4 bases and 4 bases, in that order; junction bases with no gene match: 8. Per germline, CDR1 SGHTS and CDR2 YDEGEE. This CDR3 is 14 amino acids long. CDR3 sequence: CASSPGAGAYEQYF. The CDR3 nucleotides read TGTGCCAGCAGCCCTGGGGCGGGAGCGTACGAGCAGTACTTC. Looking up the rest from reference TRBV5-8 and TRBJ2-7 gives the full variable domain: EAGVTQSPTHLIKTRGQQATLRCSPISGHTSVYWYQQALGLGLQFLLWYDEGEERNRGNFPPRFSGRQFPNYSSELNVNALELEDSALYLCASSPGAGAYEQYFGPGTRLTVT.

The chain couples TRBV10-1 to TRBJ2-3; D gene ambiguous. CDR1 is WNHNN and CDR2 is SYGVQD in the germline V gene (reference sequence). Trimming pared 8 bases from V and 2 bases from J, leaving 20 bases between. This CDR3 is built from 16 residues. This CDR3 is CASSRGTNTLTDTQYF. CDR3 DNA: TGCGCCAGCTCCCGAGGTACTAACACTCTCACAGATACGCAGTATTTT.

The chain combines TRBV19 with TRBJ2-1; perhaps TRBD2 as D (6 bases). Germline V gene lookup returns CDR1 LNHDA and CDR2 SQIVND (reference sequence). The CDR3 has 15 amino acids. Trimming pared 3 bases from V and 6 bases from J, leaving 15 bases between. DNA of the CDR3: TGTGCCAGTAGTATCTTTGATTCGGGGGTCAATGAGCAGTTCTTC. This encodes CASSIFDSGVNEQFF.

The rearrangement joins TRBV27 to TRBJ2-7, with D possibly TRBD1 on 6 matching bases. This CDR3 spans 13 amino acids. Germline V lookup: CDR1 MNHEY, CDR2 SMNVEV (reference sequence). V lost 3 bases, J lost 7 bases, and 13 bases lay in between. The CDR3 protein is CASSLSGTNEQYF. Written as DNA, the CDR3 is TGTGCCAGCAGTTTGTCCGGGACAAATGAGCAGTACTTC.

This chain joins TRBV4-2 and TRBJ1-3; weak D call: TRBD1 (6 bases). From germline, CDR1 is LGHNA and CDR2 YNFKEQ. This CDR3 comprises 14 residues. V was trimmed by 8 bases and J by 0 bases, leaving 11 bases between them. Here the CDR3 reads CASGNRVSGNTIYF. CDR3 bases: TGTGCCAGCGGAAACAGGGTCTCTGGAAACACCATATATTTT.

V usage is TRBV5-1 and J usage is TRBJ2-1; D possibly corresponds to TRBD2 (5 bases). From germline, CDR1 is SGHRS and CDR2 YFSETQ. This CDR3 has 14 amino acids. V was cut by 3 bases and J by 4 bases, with 11 bases left in between. CDR3 DNA: TGCGCCAGCAGCTCCGGACTGGATTACAATGAGCAGTTCTTC. This translates into CASSSGLDYNEQFF.

The chain carries TRBV11-2 and TRBJ2-2; TRBD2 matches 13 bases. V lost 2 bases, J lost 5 bases, and 2 bases stayed unmatched. Germline loops: CDR1 SGHAT, CDR2 FQNNGV. This CDR3 has 16 amino acids. The CDR3 region has the DNA TGTGCCAGCAGCTTACTGACTAGCGGGGGGACCGGGGAGCTGTTTTTT. This codes for CASSLLTSGGTGELFF. Full variable domain (rest looked up from reference TRBV11-2 and TRBJ2-2): EAGVAQSPRYKIIEKRQSVAFWCNPISGHATLYWYQQILGQGPKLLIQFQNNGVVDDSQLPKDRFSAERLKGVDSTLKIQPAKLEDSAVYLCASSLLTSGGTGELFFGEGSRLTVL.

The chain employs TRBV25-1 and TRBJ1-2; D is unclear. Germline assignment: CDR1 MGHDK and CDR2 SYGVNS. V was cut by 3 bases and J by 0 bases, with 14 bases left in between. This CDR3 has 16 amino acids. The CDR3 loop reads CASSDPADGANYGYTF. In DNA form, the CDR3 reads TGTGCCAGCAGTGACCCGGCGGACGGTGCTAACTATGGCTACACCTTC.

This clone was recorded once. The rearrangement links TRBV4-2 to TRBJ2-7, with TRBD2 matching over 9 bases. Germline CDR1 reads LGHNA; CDR2 reads YNFKEQ. V dropped 3 bases and J dropped 5; count of bases not matched to a gene: 5. This CDR3 is 14 amino acids long. In DNA, the CDR3 is TGTGCCAGCAGCCACGGGACTAGCCTCCACGAGCAGTACTTC. Encoded protein: CASSHGTSLHEQYF.

A single count supports this clone. V gene TRBV7-9 combines with J gene TRBJ2-7, with 8 bases fitting TRBD1. There are 14 residues in the CDR3. Germline CDR1 and CDR2: SEHNR and FQNEAQ (reference sequence). V was clipped by 5 bases and J by 2 bases; unmatched bases: 5. This chain's CDR3 is CASSTRTGTYEQYF. The CDR3, as DNA: TGTGCCAGCAGCACACGGACAGGGACCTACGAGCAGTACTTC.

This chain links TRBV21-1 with TRBJ2-2; the table's TRBD2 call for D was not verified on the DNA. TRBV21-1 is a pseudogene segment. The CDR3 sequence is 16 residues long. The CDR3 region is CASLQEAVANTGELFF. The CDR3 DNA reads TGTGCCAGCCTTCAAGAGGCGGTCGCGAACACCGGGGAGCTGTTTTTT.

This chain links TRBV20-1 with TRBJ2-7; D is unclear. V gave up 4 bases and J gave up 4 bases, with 8 bases separating them. CDR3 size: 11 residues. CDR1 is DFQATT and CDR2 is SNEGSKA in the germline V gene (reference sequence). This CDR3 is CSAIFGYEQYF. The CDR3 bases are TGCAGTGCTATATTCGGGTACGAGCAGTACTTC.

The table lists this clone with a few counts. The V gene is TRBV5-6, the J gene TRBJ2-7, with a weak D call TRBD1 (5 bases). Germline CDR1 is SGHDT and CDR2 is YYEEEE. This CDR3 has 15 amino acids. Trimming took off 0 bases at V and 3 bases at J, with 13 bases between the two ends. The CDR3 nucleotides are TGTGCCAGCAGCTTGGCAGGGTCAGGAATCTACGAGCAGTACTTC. It specifies CASSLAGSGIYEQYF.